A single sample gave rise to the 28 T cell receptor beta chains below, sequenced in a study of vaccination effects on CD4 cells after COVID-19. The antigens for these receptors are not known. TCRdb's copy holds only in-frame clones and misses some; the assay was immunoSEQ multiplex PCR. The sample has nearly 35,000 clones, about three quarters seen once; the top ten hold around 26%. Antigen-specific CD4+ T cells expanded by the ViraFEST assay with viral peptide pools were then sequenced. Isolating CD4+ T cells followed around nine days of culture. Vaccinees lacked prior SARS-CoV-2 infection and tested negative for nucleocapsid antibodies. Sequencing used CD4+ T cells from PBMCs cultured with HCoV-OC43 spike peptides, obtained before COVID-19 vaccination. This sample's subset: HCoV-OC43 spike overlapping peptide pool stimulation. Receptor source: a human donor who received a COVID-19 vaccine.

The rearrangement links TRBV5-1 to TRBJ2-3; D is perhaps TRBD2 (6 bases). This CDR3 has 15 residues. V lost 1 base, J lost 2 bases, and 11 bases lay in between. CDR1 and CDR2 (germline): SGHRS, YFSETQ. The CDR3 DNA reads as TGCGCCAGCAGCTTGCGGCTAGCGAACACAGATACGCAGTATTTT. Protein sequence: CASSLRLANTDTQYF.

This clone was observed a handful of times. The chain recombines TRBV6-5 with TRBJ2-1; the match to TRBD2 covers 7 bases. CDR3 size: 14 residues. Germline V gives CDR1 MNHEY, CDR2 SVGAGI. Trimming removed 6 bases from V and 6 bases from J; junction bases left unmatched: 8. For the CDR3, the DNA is TGTGCCAGCAGCCCCTCTTCTAGCGGCAATGAGCAGTTCTTC. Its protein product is CASSPSSSGNEQFF.

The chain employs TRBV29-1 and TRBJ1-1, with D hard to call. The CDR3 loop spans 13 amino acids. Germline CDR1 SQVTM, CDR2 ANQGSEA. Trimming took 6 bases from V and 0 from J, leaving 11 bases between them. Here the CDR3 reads CSVVRRLNTEAFF. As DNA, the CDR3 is TGCAGCGTGGTCAGGCGCCTGAACACTGAAGCTTTCTTT.

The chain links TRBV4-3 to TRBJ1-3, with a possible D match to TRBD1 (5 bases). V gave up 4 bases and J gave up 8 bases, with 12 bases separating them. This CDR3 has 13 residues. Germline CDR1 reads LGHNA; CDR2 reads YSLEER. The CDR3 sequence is CASSPRGGDTIYF. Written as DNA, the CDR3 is TGCGCCAGCAGCCCTCGGGGCGGGGACACCATATATTTT.

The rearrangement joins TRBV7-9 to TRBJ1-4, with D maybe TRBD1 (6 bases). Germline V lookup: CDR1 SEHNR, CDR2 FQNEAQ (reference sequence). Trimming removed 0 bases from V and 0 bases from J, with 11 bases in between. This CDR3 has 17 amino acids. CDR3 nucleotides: TGTGCCAGCAGCTTAGCCCGGAAGGGGGCAACTAATGAAAAACTGTTTTTT. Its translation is CASSLARKGATNEKLFF.

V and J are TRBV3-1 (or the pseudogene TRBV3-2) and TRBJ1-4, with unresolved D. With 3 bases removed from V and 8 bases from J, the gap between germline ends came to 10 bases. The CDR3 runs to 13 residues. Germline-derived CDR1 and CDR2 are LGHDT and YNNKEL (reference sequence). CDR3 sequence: CASSQDPGEKLFF. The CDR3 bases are TGTGCCAGCAGCCAGGACCCTGGGGAAAAACTGTTTTTT.

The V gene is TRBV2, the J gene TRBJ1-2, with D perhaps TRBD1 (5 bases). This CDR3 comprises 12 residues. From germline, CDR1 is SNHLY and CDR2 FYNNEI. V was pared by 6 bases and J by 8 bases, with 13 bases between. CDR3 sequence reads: CASSGNRQGYTF. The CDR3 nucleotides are TGTGCCAGCAGCGGCAACCGACAGGGCTACACCTTC.

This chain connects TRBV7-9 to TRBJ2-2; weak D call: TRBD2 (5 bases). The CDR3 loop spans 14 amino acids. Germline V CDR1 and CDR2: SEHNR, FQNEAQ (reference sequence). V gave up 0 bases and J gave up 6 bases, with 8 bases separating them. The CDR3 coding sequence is TGTGCCAGCAGCTTAGCGGGAGCATCCGGGGAGCTGTTTTTT. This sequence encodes CASSLAGASGELFF.

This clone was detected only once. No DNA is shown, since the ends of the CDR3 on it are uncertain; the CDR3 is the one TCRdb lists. This CDR3 is CASRLFARGAYEQYF. The chain recombines TRBV12-2 with TRBJ2-7; whether TRBD1, the table's D call, matches the DNA was not checked. TRBV12-2 is noted as a pseudogene. The CDR3 is 15 amino acids long, termini counted.

The CDR3 DNA is TGTGCCAGCAGTCCGGGACATCTTACCCTCCACTTT. It translates to CASSPGHLTLHF. The J gene is TRBJ1-6, the V gene TRBV3-1 (or the pseudogene TRBV3-2), with D possibly TRBD1 on 6 matching bases. The germline V gene has CDR1 LGHDT and CDR2 YNNKEL (reference sequence). V gave up 6 bases and J gave up 14 bases, with 14 bases separating them. The length of the CDR3 is 12 residues.

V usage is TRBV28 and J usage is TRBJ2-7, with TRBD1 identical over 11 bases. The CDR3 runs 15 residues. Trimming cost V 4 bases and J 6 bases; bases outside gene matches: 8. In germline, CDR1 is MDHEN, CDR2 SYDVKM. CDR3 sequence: CASSSLPGTGGEQYF. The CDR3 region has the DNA TGTGCCAGCAGTTCCCTCCCCGGGACAGGGGGCGAGCAGTACTTC.

The CDR3 here is CASSVQASPSTDTQYF. CDR3 DNA sequence: TGTGCCAGCAGCGTCCAAGCTAGTCCTAGCACAGATACGCAGTATTTT. The J gene is TRBJ2-3, the V gene TRBV9; D is uncertain. V lost 2 bases and J 0 bases, leaving 13 bases between the germline ends. CDR3 length: 16 residues. CDR1 and CDR2 from the germline V gene are SGDLS and YYNGEE.

Written as DNA, the CDR3 is TGTGCCAGCAGTGAAGAGGCGAACACTGAAGCTTTCTTT. It encodes CASSEEANTEAFF. The chain joins TRBV2 to TRBJ1-1, with D uncertain. V lost 1 base and J 1 base, leaving 4 bases between the germline ends. CDR1 SNHLY and CDR2 FYNNEI come from the germline V gene. The CDR3 extends over 13 amino acids.

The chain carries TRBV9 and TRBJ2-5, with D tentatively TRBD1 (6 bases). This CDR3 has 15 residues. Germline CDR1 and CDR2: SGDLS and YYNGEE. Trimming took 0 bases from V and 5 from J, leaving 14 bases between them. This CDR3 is CASSVEPGVGETQYF. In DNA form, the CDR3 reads TGTGCCAGCAGCGTAGAGCCAGGGGTGGGGGAGACCCAGTACTTC.

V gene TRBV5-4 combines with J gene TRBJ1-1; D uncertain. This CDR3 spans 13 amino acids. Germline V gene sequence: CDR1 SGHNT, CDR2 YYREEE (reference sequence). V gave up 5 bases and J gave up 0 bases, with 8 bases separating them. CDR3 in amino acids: CASSSTVNTEAFF. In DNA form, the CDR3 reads TGTGCCAGCAGTTCGACGGTGAACACTGAAGCTTTCTTT.

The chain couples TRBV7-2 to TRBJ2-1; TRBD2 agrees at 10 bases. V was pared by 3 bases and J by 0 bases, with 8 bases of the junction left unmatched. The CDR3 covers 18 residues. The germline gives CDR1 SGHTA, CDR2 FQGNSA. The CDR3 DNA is TGTGCCAGCAGCTTTCCGACTAGCGGGTCGAGCTCCTACAATGAGCAGTTCTTC. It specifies CASSFPTSGSSSYNEQFF.

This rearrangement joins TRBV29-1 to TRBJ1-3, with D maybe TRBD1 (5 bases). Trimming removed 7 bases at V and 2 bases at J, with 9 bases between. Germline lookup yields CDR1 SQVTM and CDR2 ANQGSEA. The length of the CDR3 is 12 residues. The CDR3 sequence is CSASGAGNTIYF. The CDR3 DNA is TGCAGCGCATCGGGGGCTGGAAACACCATATATTTT.

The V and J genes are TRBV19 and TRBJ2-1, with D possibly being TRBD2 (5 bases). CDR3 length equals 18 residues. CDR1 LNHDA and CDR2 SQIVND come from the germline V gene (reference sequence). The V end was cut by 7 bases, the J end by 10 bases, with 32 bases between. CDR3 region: CASIPAPLVEGSTEEQFF. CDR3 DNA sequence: TGTGCCAGTATCCCGGCCCCACTAGTTGAGGGATCGACGGAGGAGCAGTTCTTC.

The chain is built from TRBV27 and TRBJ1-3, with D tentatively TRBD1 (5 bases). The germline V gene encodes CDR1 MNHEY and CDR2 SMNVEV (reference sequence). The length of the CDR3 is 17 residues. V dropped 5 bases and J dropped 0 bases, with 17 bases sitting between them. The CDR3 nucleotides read TGTGCCAGCAGTGGGGTTCAGGGCGGGTTCTCTGGAAACACCATATATTTT. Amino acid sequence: CASSGVQGGFSGNTIYF.

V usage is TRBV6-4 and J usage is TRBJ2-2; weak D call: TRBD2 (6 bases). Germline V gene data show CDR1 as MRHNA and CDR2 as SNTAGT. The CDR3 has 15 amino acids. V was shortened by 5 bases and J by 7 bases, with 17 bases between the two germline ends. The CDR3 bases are TGTGCCAGCAGTTTCGCGGCTAGCGATCGCGGGGAGCTGTTTTTT. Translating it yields CASSFAASDRGELFF.

In DNA form, the CDR3 reads TGTGCCAGCAGCCCACAGGGGAGCTCTGGAAACACCATATATTTT. Its translation: CASSPQGSSGNTIYF. This chain joins TRBV7-9 and TRBJ1-3; 7 bases map to TRBD1. The junction had 4 bases not matched to a gene; V was cut back by 5 bases and J by 0 bases. This CDR3 is 15 amino acids long. CDR1 SEHNR and CDR2 FQNEAQ come from the germline V gene (reference sequence).

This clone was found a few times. The CDR3 protein is CASSFEGSLYNSPLHF. The DNA of the CDR3 is TGTGCCAGCAGCTTTGAAGGGTCCTTGTATAATTCACCCCTCCACTTT. The chain combines TRBV7-8 with TRBJ1-6; D unresolved. The V and J ends lost 3 bases and 4 bases respectively, with 13 bases between them. The CDR3 contains 16 residues. Per the germline V gene, CDR1 is SGHVS and CDR2 is FQNEAQ.

For the CDR3, the DNA is TGTGCCAGCAGCCCCGGACCCCACGGGGAGCCCCAGCATTTT. It codes for CASSPGPHGEPQHF. The chain has TRBV6-2 or TRBV6-3 and TRBJ1-5; unclear D gene. CDR3 size: 14 residues. V was shortened by 6 bases and J by 8 bases, with 17 bases between the two germline ends. Germline V lookup: CDR1 MNHEY, CDR2 SVGEGT.

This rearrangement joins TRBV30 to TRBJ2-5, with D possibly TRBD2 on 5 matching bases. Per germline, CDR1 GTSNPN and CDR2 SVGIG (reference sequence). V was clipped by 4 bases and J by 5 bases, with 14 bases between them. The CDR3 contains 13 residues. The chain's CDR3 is CAWTRASGETQYF. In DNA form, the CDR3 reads TGTGCCTGGACAAGGGCGTCGGGGGAGACCCAGTACTTC.

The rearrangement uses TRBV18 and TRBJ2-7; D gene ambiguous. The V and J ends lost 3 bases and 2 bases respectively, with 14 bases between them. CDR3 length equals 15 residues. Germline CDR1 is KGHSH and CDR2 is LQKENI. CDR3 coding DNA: TGTGCCAGCTCACCTAGGGCCCCGGCCCCCTACGAGCAGTACTTC. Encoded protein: CASSPRAPAPYEQYF.

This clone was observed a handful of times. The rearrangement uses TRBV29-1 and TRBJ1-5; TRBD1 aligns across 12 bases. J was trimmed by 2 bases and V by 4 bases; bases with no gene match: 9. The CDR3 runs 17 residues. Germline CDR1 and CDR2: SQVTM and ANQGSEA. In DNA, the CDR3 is TGCAGCGTTGTAAGGGGACAGGGGGCGAAGGGCAATCAGCCCCAGCATTTT. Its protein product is CSVVRGQGAKGNQPQHF.

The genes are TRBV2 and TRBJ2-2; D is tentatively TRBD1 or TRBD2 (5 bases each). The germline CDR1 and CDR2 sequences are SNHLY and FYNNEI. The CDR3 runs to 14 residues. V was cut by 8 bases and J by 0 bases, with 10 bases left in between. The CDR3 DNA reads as TGTGCCAGCCGACCGGGACCGAACACCGGGGAGCTGTTTTTT. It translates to CASRPGPNTGELFF. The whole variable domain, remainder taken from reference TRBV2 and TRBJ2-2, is EPEVTQTPSHQVTQMGQEVILRCVPISNHLYFYWYRQILGQKVEFLVSFYNNEISEKSEIFDDQFSVERPDGSNFTLKIRSTKLEDSAMYFCASRPGPNTGELFFGEGSRLTVL.

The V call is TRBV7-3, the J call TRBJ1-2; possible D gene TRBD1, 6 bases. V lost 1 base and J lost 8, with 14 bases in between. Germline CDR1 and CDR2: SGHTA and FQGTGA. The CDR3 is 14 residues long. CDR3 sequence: CASSLSPGAKGYTF. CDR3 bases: TGTGCCAGCAGCTTAAGTCCAGGGGCTAAGGGCTACACCTTC.